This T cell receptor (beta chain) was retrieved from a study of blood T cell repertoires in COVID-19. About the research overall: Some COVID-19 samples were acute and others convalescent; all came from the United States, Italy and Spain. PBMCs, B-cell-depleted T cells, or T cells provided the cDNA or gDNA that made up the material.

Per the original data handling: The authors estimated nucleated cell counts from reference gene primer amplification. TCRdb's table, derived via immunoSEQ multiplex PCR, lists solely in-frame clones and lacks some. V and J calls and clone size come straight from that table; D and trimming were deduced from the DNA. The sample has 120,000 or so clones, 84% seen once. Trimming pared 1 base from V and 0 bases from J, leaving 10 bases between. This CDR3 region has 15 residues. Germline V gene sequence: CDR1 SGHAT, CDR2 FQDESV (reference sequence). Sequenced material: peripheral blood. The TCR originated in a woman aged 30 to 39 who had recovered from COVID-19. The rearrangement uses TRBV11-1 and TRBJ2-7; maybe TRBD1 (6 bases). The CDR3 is CASSLEDRNSYEQYF. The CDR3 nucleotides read TGTGCCAGCAGCTTAGAAGACAGGAACTCCTACGAGCAGTACTTC.